This entry lists 21 T cell receptor beta chains sequenced from one sample in a study of beta chain features in type 1 diabetes. Expressed TCRB transcripts got sequenced, as all isolated RNA was reverse transcribed. The protocol was immunoSEQ multiplex PCR, while the TCRdb copy is restricted to in-frame clones and leaves out a portion. The sample has about 350,000 clones, around a fifth seen once. Sequencing input: naive CD4+ T cells from blood. All receptors come from a woman younger than 30 in good health.

This chain joins TRBV4-1 and TRBJ2-5, with D tentatively TRBD2 (5 bases). The CDR3 contains 11 residues. V shed 1 base and J shed 9 bases, with 6 bases lying between them. Per germline, CDR1 MGHRA and CDR2 YSYEKL. As DNA, the CDR3 is TGCGCCAGCAGCCAAGCCGGGGCCCAGTACTTC. Its protein product is CASSQAGAQYF.

The chain employs TRBV2 and TRBJ2-3, with 9 bases fitting TRBD2. There are 15 residues in the CDR3. Per germline, CDR1 SNHLY and CDR2 FYNNEI. V shed 6 bases, J shed 2 bases, and the junction held 6 bases outside the gene matches. The CDR3, as DNA: TGTGCCAGCAGGGAGACTAGCGGACACACAGATACGCAGTATTTT. Protein sequence: CASRETSGHTDTQYF.

The rearrangement links TRBV7-2 to TRBJ2-7; 10 nucleotides agree with TRBD1. CDR1 is SGHTA and CDR2 is FQGNSA in the germline V gene. The V gene end was trimmed by 5 bases and the J gene end by 3 bases; junction bases not matched to a gene: 4. This CDR3 comprises 14 residues. CDR3 coding DNA: TGTGCCAGCAGCCCGGGACAGGGGTTCTACGAGCAGTACTTC. Translation: CASSPGQGFYEQYF. The entire variable domain, with the rest obtained from reference TRBV7-2 and TRBJ2-7, is as follows: GAGVSQSPSNKVTEKGKDVELRCDPISGHTALYWYRQSLGQGLEFLIYFQGNSAPDKSGLPSDRFSAERTGGSVSTLTIQRTQQEDSAVYLCASSPGQGFYEQYFGPGTRLTVT.

The chain couples TRBV7-6 to TRBJ2-7; 11 bases fit TRBD2. The V and J ends lost 2 bases and 6 bases, in that order; junction bases with no gene match: 6. Germline V lookup: CDR1 SGHVS, CDR2 FNYEAQ. CDR3 length equals 15 residues. CDR3 nucleotides: TGTGCCAGCAGCTTATTTAGCGGGAGGGCCGCCGAGCAGTACTTC. It specifies CASSLFSGRAAEQYF.

The chain employs TRBV2 and TRBJ2-3, with 8 nucleotides matching TRBD2. Germline V gene data show CDR1 as SNHLY and CDR2 as FYNNEI. The CDR3 runs 16 residues. Unmatched junction bases numbered 9, after V lost 4 bases and J lost 3 bases. The CDR3 DNA reads as TGTGCCAGCAGTGGCCCCTCGGGGGGGCCAACAGATACGCAGTATTTT. Protein sequence: CASSGPSGGPTDTQYF. Supplemented by reference TRBV2 and TRBJ2-3, the full variable domain reads EPEVTQTPSHQVTQMGQEVILRCVPISNHLYFYWYRQILGQKVEFLVSFYNNEISEKSEIFDDQFSVERPDGSNFTLKIRSTKLEDSAMYFCASSGPSGGPTDTQYFGPGTRLTVL.

The sample holds a few counts of this clone. The chain recombines TRBV27 with TRBJ2-1, with D perhaps matching TRBD2 (5 bases). CDR3 length: 18 amino acids. V dropped 4 bases and J dropped 0 bases, with 19 bases sitting between them. Germline values: CDR1 MNHEY, CDR2 SMNVEV (reference sequence). This CDR3 reads CASSSLSDWSSSYNEQFF. CDR3 coding DNA: TGTGCCAGCAGTTCCCTTTCGGACTGGTCAAGCTCCTACAATGAGCAGTTCTTC.

The chain joins TRBV7-2 to TRBJ1-1, with D possibly being TRBD1 (5 bases). In germline, CDR1 is SGHTA, CDR2 FQGNSA. The CDR3 covers 16 residues. Trimming stripped 3 bases from V and 5 bases from J, with 19 bases between. CDR3 in DNA: TGTGCCAGCAGCTTTAGGGTGATGGGGCCCGGTACTGAAGCTTTCTTT. It encodes CASSFRVMGPGTEAFF.

The chain is built from TRBV5-1 and TRBJ2-2; no clear D. V was shortened by 5 bases and J by 1 base, with 9 bases between the two germline ends. Germline CDR1 SGHRS, CDR2 YFSETQ. The CDR3 is 14 amino acids. The CDR3 nucleotides read TGCGCCAGCAGATCGGTCATGAACACCGGGGAGCTGTTTTTT. Its translation: CASRSVMNTGELFF.

This clone was found a few times. The V call is TRBV30, the J call TRBJ2-7; 7 nucleotides match TRBD2. The J segment lost 4 bases and the V segment lost 5 bases, leaving 14 bases of the junction unmatched. This CDR3 is 15 amino acids long. Looked up from germline, CDR1 is GTSNPN and CDR2 is SVGIG (reference sequence). Here the CDR3 reads CAWRYLSGQPYEQYF. CDR3 DNA sequence: TGTGCCTGGCGATACCTTAGCGGGCAACCTTACGAGCAGTACTTC.

This clone was seen more than once but under ten times. The genes are TRBV29-1 and TRBJ2-2, with TRBD2 as a possible D gene (7 bases). V gave up 3 bases and J gave up 0 bases, with 11 bases separating them. The CDR3 loop spans 15 amino acids. Germline-derived CDR1 and CDR2 are SQVTM and ANQGSEA. The CDR3 loop is CSVEGAGANTGELFF. CDR3 nucleotide sequence: TGCAGCGTTGAGGGGGCGGGGGCGAACACCGGGGAGCTGTTTTTT.

CDR3: CASSAIVGVDTGELFF. CDR3 nucleotides: TGTGCCAGCAGCGCGATAGTCGGGGTAGACACCGGGGAGCTGTTTTTT. V and J are TRBV7-9 and TRBJ2-2, with D perhaps TRBD2 (5 bases). The V gene's germline CDR1 is SEHNR and CDR2 FQNEAQ (reference sequence). V lost 5 bases and J lost 3, with 16 bases in between. The CDR3 extends over 16 amino acids.

The CDR3 sequence is CASSPETGAEAFF. The CDR3 region has the DNA TGTGCCAGCAGCCCCGAAACGGGGGCTGAAGCTTTCTTT. The rearrangement joins TRBV16 to TRBJ1-1; the D gene is possibly TRBD1 (5 bases). V lost 4 bases and J 6 bases, leaving 12 bases between the germline ends. The CDR3 sequence is 13 residues long. CDR1 is KGHSY and CDR2 is FQNENV in the germline V gene.

This clone was observed a handful of times. The chain employs TRBV10-3 and TRBJ2-5; 7 bases are shared with TRBD1. After removal of 10 bases from V and 4 bases from J, the junction contained 9 bases not matched to a gene. This CDR3 has 13 residues. The V gene's germline CDR1 is ENHRY and CDR2 SYGVKD. CDR3 sequence: CATVRDRGETQYF. CDR3 in DNA: TGTGCCACCGTCCGGGACAGAGGAGAGACCCAGTACTTC.

The chain carries TRBV5-1 and TRBJ1-5; no clear D gene. There are 13 residues in the CDR3. Germline V gene lookup returns CDR1 SGHRS and CDR2 YFSETQ. Trimming took off 4 bases at V and 2 bases at J, with 7 bases between the two ends. The CDR3 DNA reads as TGCGCCAGCAGCGCCGCAGGCAATCAGCCCCAGCATTTT. Translated, it gives CASSAAGNQPQHF.

The chain couples TRBV6-1 to TRBJ2-7, with TRBD1 matching over 7 bases. Germline CDR1 is MNHNS and CDR2 is SASEGT. This CDR3 has 14 amino acids. V shed 4 bases, J shed 2 bases, and the junction held 5 bases outside the gene matches. The CDR3 protein is CASSARQGPYEQYF. The CDR3 bases are TGTGCCAGCAGTGCCCGACAGGGACCCTACGAGCAGTACTTC.

The table lists this clone with a few counts. The chain is built from TRBV18 and TRBJ2-1, with a possible D match to TRBD2 (6 bases). V was pared by 6 bases and J by 7 bases, with 16 bases between. The CDR3 has 14 residues. CDR1 and CDR2 from the germline V gene are KGHSH and LQKENI. In DNA, the CDR3 is TGTGCCAGCTCGCCTCCGGGACTCGATAATGAGCAGTTCTTC. Translated: CASSPPGLDNEQFF.

This clone has just a few counts. The chain links TRBV25-1 to TRBJ2-7, with 7 bases that match TRBD1. Germline loops: CDR1 MGHDK, CDR2 SYGVNS. Trimming cost V 3 bases and J 2 bases; bases outside gene matches: 7. This CDR3 spans 15 amino acids. CDR3 in DNA: TGTGCCAGCAGTGATTCCACCGGGACAGCCTACGAGCAGTACTTC. It codes for CASSDSTGTAYEQYF.

J is TRBJ1-2 and V is TRBV7-8; 11 nucleotides line up with TRBD1. Per the germline V gene, CDR1 is SGHVS and CDR2 is FQNEAQ. The CDR3 length is 15 residues. J gave up 8 bases and V 0 bases, and 5 bases lay outside the gene matches. In DNA, the CDR3 is TGTGCCAGCAGCTTAGCTCGGACAGGGGGCCGGGGCTACACCTTC. This codes for CASSLARTGGRGYTF.

This clone was seen only a few times. J is TRBJ2-1 and V is TRBV25-1; TRBD2 agrees at 8 bases. This CDR3 has 15 residues. In germline, CDR1 is MGHDK, CDR2 SYGVNS. The junction had 6 bases not matched to a gene; V was cut back by 1 base and J by 7 bases. DNA of the CDR3: TGTGCCAGCAGTGAATCCAGCGGGGGCGGAAATGAGCAGTTCTTC. As protein: CASSESSGGGNEQFF.

There are a few counts of this clone. The chain employs TRBV7-8 and TRBJ2-7; 9 bases match TRBD1. Per germline, CDR1 SGHVS and CDR2 FQNEAQ. Trimming cost V 6 bases and J 5 bases; bases outside gene matches: 14. The CDR3 runs to 16 residues. CDR3 sequence (DNA): TGTGCCAGCAGGACGAGGGGACAGGGAAAGCCCCACGAGCAGTACTTC. Its translation: CASRTRGQGKPHEQYF.

The J gene is TRBJ2-3, the V gene TRBV9, with 14 bases identical to TRBD2. With 2 bases clipped from V and 5 bases from J, the junction kept 4 bases outside the gene matches. The CDR3 contains 16 residues. Per the germline V gene, CDR1 is SGDLS and CDR2 is YYNGEE. This CDR3 is CASSVGLAGAEDTQYF. As DNA, the CDR3 is TGTGCCAGCAGCGTGGGACTAGCGGGGGCGGAAGATACGCAGTATTTT.